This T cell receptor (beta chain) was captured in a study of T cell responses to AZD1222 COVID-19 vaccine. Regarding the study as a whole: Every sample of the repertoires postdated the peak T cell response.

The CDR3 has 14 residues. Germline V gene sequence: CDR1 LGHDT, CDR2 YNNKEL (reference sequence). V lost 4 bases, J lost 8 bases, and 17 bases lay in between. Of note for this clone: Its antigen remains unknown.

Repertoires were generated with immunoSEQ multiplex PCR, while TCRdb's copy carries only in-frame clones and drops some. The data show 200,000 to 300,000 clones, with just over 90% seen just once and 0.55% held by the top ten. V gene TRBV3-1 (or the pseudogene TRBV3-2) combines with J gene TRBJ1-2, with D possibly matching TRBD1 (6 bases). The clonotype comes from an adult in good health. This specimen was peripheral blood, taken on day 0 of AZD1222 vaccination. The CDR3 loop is CASSPSTGPNGYTF. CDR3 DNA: TGTGCCAGCAGCCCCTCGACAGGTCCGAACGGCTACACCTTC.